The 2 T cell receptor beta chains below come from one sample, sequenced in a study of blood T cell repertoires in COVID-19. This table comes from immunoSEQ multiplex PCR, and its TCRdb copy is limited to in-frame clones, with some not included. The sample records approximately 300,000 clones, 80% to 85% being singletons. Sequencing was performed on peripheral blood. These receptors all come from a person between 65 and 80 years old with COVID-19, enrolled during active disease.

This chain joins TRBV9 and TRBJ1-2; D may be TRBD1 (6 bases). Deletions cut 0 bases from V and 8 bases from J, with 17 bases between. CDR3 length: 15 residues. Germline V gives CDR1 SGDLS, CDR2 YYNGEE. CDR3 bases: TGTGCCAGCAGCGTAGGGGACATCTCGTTTCGGGGCTACACCTTC. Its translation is CASSVGDISFRGYTF.

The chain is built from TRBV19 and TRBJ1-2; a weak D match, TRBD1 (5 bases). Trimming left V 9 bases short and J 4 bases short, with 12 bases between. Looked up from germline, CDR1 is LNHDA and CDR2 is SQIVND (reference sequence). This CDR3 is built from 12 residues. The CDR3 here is CASGGTVYGYTF. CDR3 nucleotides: TGTGCCAGCGGAGGGACGGTCTATGGCTACACCTTC.